Listed below are T cell receptor beta chains from one sample, sequenced in a study of blood T cells in healthy people across ages. TCRdb ran MiXCR on the 5' RACE reads and lists one entry per CDR3 protein. The sample has approximately 580,000 distinct CDR3 sequences; about 25% are singletons. These data were also reused for a study on T cells of mothers and their children.

Material: blood. The receptor set was obtained from a boy under 18 in good health. Each CDR3 is given with its conserved first and last residue. D genes are given only for firm matches. Clone size is stated in some rows and not others, as once, few, many or a class when expanded.

clone size,D gene,J gene,V gene,CDR3 DNA,CDR3 protein
once,.,TRBJ1-2,TRBV20-1,TGCAGTGCGGCCCAGGGGCCTATCTATGGCTACACCTTC,CSAAQGPIYGYTF
.,TRBD1,TRBJ2-7,TRBV4-1,TGCGCCAGCAGCCGGGCGACAGGGAACTACGAGCAGTACTTC,CASSRATGNYEQYF
once,.,TRBJ2-2,TRBV5-1,TGCGCCAGCAGCTTGGTCGGGAGTGGCACCGGGGAGCTGTTTTTT,CASSLVGSGTGELFF
.,.,TRBJ2-5,TRBV28,TGTGCCAGCAGTTACCGACCATACCAAGAGACCCAGTACTTC,CASSYRPYQETQYF
.,.,TRBJ1-1,TRBV3-1,TGTGCCCTCTGGGTGGGGAACACTGAAGCTTTCTTT,CALWVGNTEAFF
.,.,TRBJ1-1,TRBV7-2,TGTGCCAGCAGCTGGGGGGGCAGCAACACTGAAGCTTTCTTT,CASSWGGSNTEAFF
few,TRBD2,TRBJ2-5,TRBV3-1,TGTGCCAGCAGCCAAGTTTCTAGCGGGGTTGAGACCCAGTACTTC,CASSQVSSGVETQYF
.,TRBD1,TRBJ2-1,TRBV20-1,TGCAGTGCTACCGGGACAGGGCTTTACAATGAGCAGTTCTTC,CSATGTGLYNEQFF
.,TRBD1,TRBJ1-4,TRBV5-1,TGCGCCAGCAGTAACTCCAGGGGGAGAAGTGAAAAACTGTTTTTT,CASSNSRGRSEKLFF
.,.,TRBJ1-4,TRBV28,TGTGCCAGCAGTTTAGTAGGACAGAGTGAAAAACTGTTTTTT,CASSLVGQSEKLFF
many,.,TRBJ2-1,TRBV5-1,TGCGCCAGCAGCTTGGTAGCAGGGCCCTCCTACAATGAGCAGTTCTTC,CASSLVAGPSYNEQFF
few,.,TRBJ2-7,TRBV29-1,TGCAGCGTTGAATCGGGCACAACCTACGAGCAGTACTTC,CSVESGTTYEQYF
.,.,TRBJ2-1,TRBV28,TGTGCCCCATACAGGGAACACAATGAGCAGTTCTTC,CAPYREHNEQFF
few,.,TRBJ2-1,TRBV20-1,TGCAGTGCTAGAGGACAGTGGTCCCTGTTACAGTTCTTC,CSARGQWSLLQFF
many,.,TRBJ1-4,TRBV6-6,TGTGCCAGCAGTTACGGAGGGGGAGGAAAACTGTTTTTT,CASSYGGGGKLFF
.,TRBD2,TRBJ2-1,TRBV20-1,TGCAGTGCTAGAGGTTGGGGCGGGAGGGCCTACAATGAGCAGTTCTTC,CSARGWGGRAYNEQFF
many,.,TRBJ2-6,TRBV4-3,TGCGCCAGCAGCCAAGATCCGGGGGGCAGCTCTGGGGCCAACGTCCTGACTTTC,CASSQDPGGSSGANVLTF
once,.,TRBJ2-5,TRBV7-2,TGTGCCAGCAGCTTAGCTGGAGACAGATGGTCCCAAGAGACCCAGTACTTC,CASSLAGDRWSQETQYF
.,.,TRBJ2-5,TRBV5-1,TGCGCCAGCAGCTTCGGGGCGTTAGCGGATGACCAAGAGACCCAGTACTTC,CASSFGALADDQETQYF
.,TRBD2,TRBJ2-5,TRBV11-2,TGTGCCAGCAGCTTACCAGCGGGGGGGCGAGGGACCCAGTACTTC,CASSLPAGGRGTQYF
.,.,TRBJ2-5,TRBV28,TGTGCCAGCAGTCTCCGCCAGTCCCAGTACTTC,CASSLRQSQYF
.,.,TRBJ1-5,TRBV7-9,TGTGCCAGCAGCTTAATTGGGGGACCCCAGCATTTT,CASSLIGGPQHF
few,TRBD2,TRBJ2-1,TRBV4-3,TGCGCCAGCAGCCACTTAGCGGGAGCCTACAATGAGCAGTTCTTC,CASSHLAGAYNEQFF
few,.,TRBJ2-5,TRBV7-9,TGTGCCGCGATCCTGGCAGTACACTATCAAAATGGAGAGACCCAGTACTTC,CAAILAVHYQNGETQYF
few,.,TRBJ1-1,TRBV10-3,TGTGCCGTCACCCCAGAAAACAGGGCTCCGAACACTGGAGCTTTCTTT,CAVTPENRAPNTGAFF
many,.,TRBJ2-5,TRBV28,TGTGCCAGCAGTTTAGACTACGGGAGAGGAGACGAGACCCAGTACTTC,CASSLDYGRGDETQYF
.,TRBD1,TRBJ1-4,TRBV18,TGTGCCAGCTCACCCCCGGGACAGGGGCGTTATAATGAAAAACTGTTTTTT,CASSPPGQGRYNEKLFF
.,TRBD2,TRBJ2-3,TRBV2,TGTGCCAGCAGTGAGATTAGCGGGCTCACAGATACGCAGTATTTT,CASSEISGLTDTQYF
few,.,TRBJ2-7,TRBV7-2,TGTGCCAGCAGCTTAGAGGGCAGGTCCGCTGAGCAGTACTTC,CASSLEGRSAEQYF
.,TRBD2,TRBJ2-1,TRBV7-2,TGTGCCAGCAGCACGACTAGCGGGGTGGGTGAGCAGTTCTTC,CASSTTSGVGEQFF
few,.,TRBJ2-3,TRBV29-1,TGCAGCGCCCTTCCTCGGGGGCTGGTGCACACAGATACGCAGTATTTT,CSALPRGLVHTDTQYF
.,.,TRBJ2-5,TRBV29-1,TGCAGCGTTGAGGTGGTGGCGCGGGAGACCCAGTACTTC,CSVEVVARETQYF
.,TRBD2,TRBJ2-3,TRBV28,TGTGCCAGCACCCTAGCGGGAACCACAGATACGCAGTATTTT,CASTLAGTTDTQYF
.,.,TRBJ2-5,TRBV6-1,TGTGCCAGCAGTGTAACGACCCAGTACTTC,CASSVTTQYF
many,.,TRBJ2-6,TRBV9,TGTGCCAGCAGCCCCCGGACATCCAGTGACTCTGGGGCCAACGTCCTGACTTTC,CASSPRTSSDSGANVLTF
few,.,TRBJ1-2,TRBV14,TGTGCCAGCAGCCAAGTCCCAACACAGGGTCTCACCTTC,CASSQVPTQGLTF
.,TRBD1,TRBJ1-1,TRBV7-3,TGTGCCAGCAGCTTAACACCCTGGACAGGGGGGAACACTGAAGCTTTCTTT,CASSLTPWTGGNTEAFF
.,.,TRBJ2-5,TRBV7-2,TGTGCCAGCAGCTTAGTGGACAGACTGGGGGAGACCCAGTACTTC,CASSLVDRLGETQYF
few,TRBD1,TRBJ2-5,TRBV12-3/TRBV12-4,TGTGCCAGCAGTCGTTCAGGGGGACGTTACCACTACTTCCAAGAGACCCAGTACTTC,CASSRSGGRYHYFQETQYF
few,.,TRBJ2-4,TRBV19,TGTGCCAGTACCGACGGGGGATCTGCCAAAAACATTCAGTACTTC,CASTDGGSAKNIQYF
.,TRBD2,TRBJ2-4,TRBV6-5,TGTGCCAGCAGTCGGGGGGAAGGACTAGCCACAAACATTCAGTACTTC,CASSRGEGLATNIQYF
.,.,TRBJ1-1,TRBV19,TGTGCCAGTAGTCCGGGACTGGAGAACACTGAAGCTTTCTTT,CASSPGLENTEAFF
few,TRBD2,TRBJ2-1,TRBV7-3,TGTGCCAGCAGCTTATGGCCTAGCGGGACGTACAATGAGCAGTTCTTC,CASSLWPSGTYNEQFF